This T cell receptor (beta chain) was identified during a study of blood T cell repertoires in COVID-19. Only in-frame clones appear in the TCRdb table, and some are missing; sequencing was by immunoSEQ multiplex PCR. The profile shows about 180,000 clones, roughly 85% of them singletons. The TCR originated in a man aged 45-65 years with active or convalescent COVID-19. Sequenced: peripheral blood.

The CDR3 nucleotides read TGTGCCAGCAATCCAGCGGGGGGCTGGAGCTCCTACAATGAGCAGTTCTTC. Its protein is CASNPAGGWSSYNEQFF. V gene TRBV27 combines with J gene TRBJ2-1, with TRBD2 identical over 9 bases. Losses at the gene ends were 7 bases for V and 0 bases for J; bases not matched to a gene: 10. CDR3 size: 17 residues. CDR1 is MNHEY and CDR2 is SMNVEV in the germline V gene (reference sequence).